A selection of T cell receptor beta chains follows, all from one sample in a study of control samples from healthy donors and cancer patients. The repertoire was sequenced with immunoSEQ multiplex PCR; TCRdb's copy has only in-frame clones and lacks some. The profile shows 50,000 or so clones, 90% to 96% of them singletons. Sequenced material: blood. Source of these receptors: a woman between 18 and 30 years old in good health. Both conserved end residues are part of each CDR3. D genes are given only for firm matches. Size tells how often a clone was seen (once, few, many) or the class of an expanded clone, and some rows leave it out.

size	D	J	V	DNA	CDR3
-	TRBD1	TRBJ1-4	TRBV7-9	TGTGCCAGCAGCCCAGGGGGCCAAAATGAAAAACTGTTTTTT	CASSPGGQNEKLFF
once	-	TRBJ1-3	TRBV5-1	TGCGCCAGCAGCCCCGAGGGCTCTGGAAACACCATATATTTT	CASSPEGSGNTIYF
-	TRBD1	TRBJ1-6	TRBV28	TGTGCCAGCAATCCAACAGGGGTAGGTTCACCCCTCCACTTT	CASNPTGVGSPLHF
few	-	TRBJ1-1	TRBV6-2/TRBV6-3	TGTGCCAGCAGTCCCTCAGCGACAGGAGAAGCTTTCTTT	CASSPSATGEAFF
-	-	TRBJ1-2	TRBV1	TGCACCAGCAGCCAAGTGCCGGGGAACCATGGCTACACCTTC	CTSSQVPGNHGYTF
-	TRBD2	TRBJ2-1	TRBV2	TGTGCCAGCAGTCCCGGGACTAGCGGGTACAATGAGCAGTTCTTC	CASSPGTSGYNEQFF
once	TRBD1	TRBJ1-5	TRBV18	TGTGCCAGCTCACCGCAGGGGGCGGATCAGCCCCAGCATTTT	CASSPQGADQPQHF
-	-	TRBJ2-1	TRBV11-2	TGTGCCAGCACCCCCACCCGGTCCTACAATGAGCAGTTCTTC	CASTPTRSYNEQFF
once	TRBD2	TRBJ2-7	TRBV5-1	TGCGCCAGCAGCTTGAGCTCTAGCGGATACTACGAGCAGTACTTC	CASSLSSSGYYEQYF
-	-	TRBJ1-3	TRBV30	TGTGCCTGGAGTTCAGAGTTAACCTCTGGAAACACCATATATTTT	CAWSSELTSGNTIYF
-	-	TRBJ1-1	TRBV5-4	TGTGCCAGCAGCTCGGAGGAGGTCGCTTTCTTT	CASSSEEVAFF
-	TRBD2	TRBJ2-3	TRBV6-5	TGTGCCAGCAGTTACTCGGGACTAGCTTCAGATACGCAGTATTTT	CASSYSGLASDTQYF
-	TRBD1	TRBJ1-1	TRBV18	TGTGCCAGCTCATACGGGACAGGGGGTACTGAAGCTTTCTTT	CASSYGTGGTEAFF
-	-	TRBJ2-1	TRBV9	TGTGCCAGCAGCGTAGATGGGCACAATGAGCAGTTCTTC	CASSVDGHNEQFF
-	TRBD1	TRBJ1-1	TRBV19	TGTGCCAGTAGTGGTCCGGGACAGCCCAACACTGAAGCTTTCTTT	CASSGPGQPNTEAFF
-	TRBD1	TRBJ2-1	TRBV19	TGTGCCAGTAGTAGACATGGGACAGGGAAGTGGAATGAGCAGTTCTTC	CASSRHGTGKWNEQFF
-	-	TRBJ2-5	TRBV5-4	TGTGCCAGCAGCTTACCCCCCCAAGAGACCCAGTACTTC	CASSLPPQETQYF